One TCR beta chain is described in this entry. It has no known antigen specificity. Per-base qualities were not stored, and no clone one base away is much larger. From the cysteine up to the phenylalanine, the CDR3 has a length of 15 residues. The kept DNA is CDR3 alone, 45 bases in frame from the first base. Germline trimming amounts to 7 bases on V and 6 bases on J, with 12 as the count of junction bases outside the gene matches. Per the germline V gene, SGHAT is the CDR1 and FQNNGV is the CDR2. The source of the sample is a study of resident and recirculating memory T cells in vitiligo (dated by TCRdb to the late 2010s). The study in broad terms: For TCR beta sequencing, each of a few stable vitiligo patients provided PBMCs and epidermis from shave biopsies taken at two lesional sites and two nonlesional sites. Right before genomic DNA was extracted using the Qiagen DNeasy Blood & Tissue Kit, the samples were homogenized with no cell sorting step. The goal of the human TCR beta sequencing was to check whether lesional vitiligo skin contained specific clones that differed from the clones found in nonlesional skin and blood.

Beyond this particular receptor, the publication reports: TCR sequences were not conserved across biopsy sites or patients, suggesting that different T cell clones infiltrate different lesions, described as private specificity. No unique dominant TCR clone was detected, and variation in clonality was observed among vitiligo lesions. Even within a single patient, overlap and correlation analysis found no significant repertoire overlap between any biopsies apart from each lesion compared with itself. Mechanistic studies in the future are needed to assess how much the detected T cell clones and the human Trm pools versus Tcm pools each contribute.

TCR beta chains were amplified from genomic DNA using the immunoSEQ hsTCRB kit. TCR beta libraries were sequenced on an Illumina MiSeq instrument by the immunoSEQ service. In the paper's pipeline: Repertoire data were analyzed using the immunoSEQ Analyzer. Imported from immuneACCESS, the table was reduced by TCRdb to in-frame sequences with V and J called. These copies leave out some clones; in studies compared against another copy, an unresolved V gene accounts for under half, and the cause of the remainder is not known. The DNA was the basis for D and trimming; V, J and clone size are from that table. For this sample the table gives 40,000 to 50,000 clones, of which around 90% were detected only once. In total, the top ten clones hold roughly 5% of the sample. Stable vitiligo was defined as no change in lesions over the previous 6 months. To count as stable, patients also needed to show no confetti depigmentation, which is a clinical sign of active vitiligo. Patients who had been treated within the previous three months were excluded. PBMCs were isolated from heparinized blood by Ficoll density gradient centrifugation and then flash-frozen.

This receptor was taken from a male donor with vitiligo. Here the chain combines TRBV11-2 and TRBJ2-1, and 7 bases in between align with TRBD1. Sequenced sample: blood. CDR3 sequence: CASTPRTGRRNEQFF. The bases read TGTGCCAGCACCCCCCGGACAGGTAGGCGCAATGAGCAGTTCTTC.